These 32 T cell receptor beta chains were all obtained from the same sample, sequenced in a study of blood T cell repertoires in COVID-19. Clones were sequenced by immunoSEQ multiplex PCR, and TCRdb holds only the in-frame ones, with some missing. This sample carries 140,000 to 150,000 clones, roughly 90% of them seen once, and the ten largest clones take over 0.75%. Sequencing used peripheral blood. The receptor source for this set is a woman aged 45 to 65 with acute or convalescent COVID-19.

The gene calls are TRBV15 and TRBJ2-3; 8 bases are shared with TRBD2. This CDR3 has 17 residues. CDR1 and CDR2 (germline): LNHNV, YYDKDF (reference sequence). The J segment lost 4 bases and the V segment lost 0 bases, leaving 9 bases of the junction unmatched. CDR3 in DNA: TGTGCCACCAGCAGAGATCGGGGACTAGTACAGTCAGATACGCAGTATTTT. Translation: CATSRDRGLVQSDTQYF.

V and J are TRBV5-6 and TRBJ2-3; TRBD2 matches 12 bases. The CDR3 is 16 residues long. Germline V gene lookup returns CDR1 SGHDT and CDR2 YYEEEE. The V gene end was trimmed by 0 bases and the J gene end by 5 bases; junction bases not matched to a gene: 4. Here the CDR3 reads CASSLDLAGGLDTQYF. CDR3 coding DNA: TGTGCCAGCAGCTTGGATCTAGCGGGAGGGTTAGATACGCAGTATTTT.

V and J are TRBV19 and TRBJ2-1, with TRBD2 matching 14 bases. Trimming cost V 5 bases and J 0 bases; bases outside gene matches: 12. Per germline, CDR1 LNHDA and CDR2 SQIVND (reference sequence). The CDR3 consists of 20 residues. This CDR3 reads CASSPRSGTSGSISYNEQFF. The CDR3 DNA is TGTGCCAGTAGTCCGAGATCCGGGACTAGCGGGAGTATCTCCTACAATGAGCAGTTCTTC.

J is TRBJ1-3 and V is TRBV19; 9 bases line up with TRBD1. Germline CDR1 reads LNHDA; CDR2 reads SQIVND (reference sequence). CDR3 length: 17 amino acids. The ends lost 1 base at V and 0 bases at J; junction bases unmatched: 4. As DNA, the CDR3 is TGTGCCAGTAGTATAGGGACAGGGGCCGTCTCTGGAAACACCATATATTTT. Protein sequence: CASSIGTGAVSGNTIYF.

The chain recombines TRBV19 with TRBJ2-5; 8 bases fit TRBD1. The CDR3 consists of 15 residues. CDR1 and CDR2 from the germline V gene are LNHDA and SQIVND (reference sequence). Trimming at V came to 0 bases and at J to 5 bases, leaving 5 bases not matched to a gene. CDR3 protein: CASSIEQGVGETQYF. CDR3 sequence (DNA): TGTGCCAGTAGTATAGAACAGGGGGTAGGGGAGACCCAGTACTTC.

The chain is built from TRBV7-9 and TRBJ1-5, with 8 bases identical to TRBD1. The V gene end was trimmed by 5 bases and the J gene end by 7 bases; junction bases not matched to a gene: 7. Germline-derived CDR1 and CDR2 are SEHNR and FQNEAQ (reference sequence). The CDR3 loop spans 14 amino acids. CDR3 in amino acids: CASSRDRGYQPQHF. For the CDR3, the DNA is TGTGCCAGCAGCAGAGACAGGGGATACCAGCCCCAGCATTTT.

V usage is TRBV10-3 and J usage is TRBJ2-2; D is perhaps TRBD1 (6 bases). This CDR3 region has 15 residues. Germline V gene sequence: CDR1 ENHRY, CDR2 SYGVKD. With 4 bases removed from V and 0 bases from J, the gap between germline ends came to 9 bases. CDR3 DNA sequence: TGTGCCATCAGTGGGACAGTCGCGAACACCGGGGAGCTGTTTTTT. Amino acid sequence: CAISGTVANTGELFF.

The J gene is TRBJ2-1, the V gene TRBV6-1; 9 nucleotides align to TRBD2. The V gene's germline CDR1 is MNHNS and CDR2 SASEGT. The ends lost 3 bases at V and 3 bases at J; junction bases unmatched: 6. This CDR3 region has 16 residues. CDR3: CASSDLAGAYYNEQFF. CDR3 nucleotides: TGTGCCAGCAGTGATTTAGCGGGAGCCTACTACAATGAGCAGTTCTTC.

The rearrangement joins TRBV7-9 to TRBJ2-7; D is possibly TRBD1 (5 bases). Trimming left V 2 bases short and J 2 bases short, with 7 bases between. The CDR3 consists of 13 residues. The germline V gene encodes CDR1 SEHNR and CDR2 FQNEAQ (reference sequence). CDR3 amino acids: CASSLQGTYEQYF. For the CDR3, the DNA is TGTGCCAGCAGCTTACAGGGCACCTACGAGCAGTACTTC.

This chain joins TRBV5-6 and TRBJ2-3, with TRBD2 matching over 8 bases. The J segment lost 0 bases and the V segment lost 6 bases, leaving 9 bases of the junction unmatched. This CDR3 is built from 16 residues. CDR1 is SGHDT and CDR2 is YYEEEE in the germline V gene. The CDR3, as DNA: TGTGCCAGCATCATCTTCGGGGGGGCCAGCACAGATACGCAGTATTTT. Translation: CASIIFGGASTDTQYF. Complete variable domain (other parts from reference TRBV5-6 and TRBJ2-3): DAGVTQSPTHLIKTRGQQVTLRCSPKSGHDTVSWYQQALGQGPQFIFQYYEEEERQRGNFPDRFSGHQFPNYSSELNVNALLLGDSALYLCASIIFGGASTDTQYFGPGTRLTVL.

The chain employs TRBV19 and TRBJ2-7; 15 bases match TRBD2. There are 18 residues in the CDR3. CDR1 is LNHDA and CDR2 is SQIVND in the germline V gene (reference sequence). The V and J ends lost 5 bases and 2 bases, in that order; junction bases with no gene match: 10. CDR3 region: CASSPGLAGGTLTYEQYF. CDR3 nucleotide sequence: TGTGCCAGTAGTCCGGGACTAGCGGGAGGTACTTTAACCTACGAGCAGTACTTC. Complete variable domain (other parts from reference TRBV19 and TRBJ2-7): DGGITQSPKYLFRKEGQNVTLSCEQNLNHDAMYWYRQDPGQGLRLIYYSQIVNDFQKGDIAEGYSVSREKKESFPLTVTSAQKNPTAFYLCASSPGLAGGTLTYEQYFGPGTRLTVT.

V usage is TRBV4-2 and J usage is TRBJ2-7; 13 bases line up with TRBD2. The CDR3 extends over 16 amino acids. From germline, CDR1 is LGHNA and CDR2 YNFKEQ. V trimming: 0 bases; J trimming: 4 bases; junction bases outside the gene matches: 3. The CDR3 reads CASSQDRTSGGYEQYF. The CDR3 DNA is TGTGCCAGCAGCCAAGATAGGACTAGCGGGGGATACGAGCAGTACTTC.

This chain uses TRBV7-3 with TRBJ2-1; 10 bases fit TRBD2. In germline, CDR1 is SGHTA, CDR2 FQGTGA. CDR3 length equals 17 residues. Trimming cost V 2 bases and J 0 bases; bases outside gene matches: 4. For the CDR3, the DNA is TGTGCCAGCAGCTTAGGGCCTAGCGGGAGCTCCTACAATGAGCAGTTCTTC. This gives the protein CASSLGPSGSSYNEQFF.

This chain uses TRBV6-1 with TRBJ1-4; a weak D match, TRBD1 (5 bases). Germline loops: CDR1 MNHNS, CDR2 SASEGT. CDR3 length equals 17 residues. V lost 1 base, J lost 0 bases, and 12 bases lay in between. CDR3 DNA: TGTGCCAGCAGTGAAGGGGCGGGGCAAGCAACTAATGAAAAACTGTTTTTT. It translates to CASSEGAGQATNEKLFF.

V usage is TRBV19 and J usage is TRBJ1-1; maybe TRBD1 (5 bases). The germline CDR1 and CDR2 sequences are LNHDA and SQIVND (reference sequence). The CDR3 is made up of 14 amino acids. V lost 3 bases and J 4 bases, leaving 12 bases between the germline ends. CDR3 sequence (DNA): TGTGCCAGTAGTATCCAGGGAGGTAGCACTGAAGCTTTCTTT. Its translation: CASSIQGGSTEAFF.

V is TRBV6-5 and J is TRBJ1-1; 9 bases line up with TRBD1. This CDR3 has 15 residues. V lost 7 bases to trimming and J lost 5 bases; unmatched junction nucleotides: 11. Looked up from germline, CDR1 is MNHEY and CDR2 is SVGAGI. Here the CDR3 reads CASTYLRQGGTEAFF. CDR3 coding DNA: TGTGCCAGCACTTATCTTCGACAGGGGGGAACTGAAGCTTTCTTT.

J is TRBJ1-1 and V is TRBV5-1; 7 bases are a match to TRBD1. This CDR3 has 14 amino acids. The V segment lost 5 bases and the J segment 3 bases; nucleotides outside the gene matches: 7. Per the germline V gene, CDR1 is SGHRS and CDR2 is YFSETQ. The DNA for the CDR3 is TGCGCCAGCAGTCCCTTTGACAGGGACACTGAAGCTTTCTTT. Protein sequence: CASSPFDRDTEAFF.

The CDR3 DNA is TGTGCCAGCAGCAGGACACCCCAAGAGACCCAGTACTTC. Its translation: CASSRTPQETQYF. The V and J genes are TRBV7-9 and TRBJ2-5; the D gene is possibly TRBD1 (5 bases). The germline gives CDR1 SEHNR, CDR2 FQNEAQ (reference sequence). V was shortened by 5 bases and J by 1 base, with 8 bases between the two germline ends. The CDR3 has 13 residues.

The CDR3 loop reads CASSQVLAGPDTQYF. In nucleotides, the CDR3 is TGTGCCAGCAGCCAAGTCCTAGCGGGGCCAGATACGCAGTATTTT. The V and J genes are TRBV3-1 (or the pseudogene TRBV3-2) and TRBJ2-3; 9 nucleotides align to TRBD2. This CDR3 has 15 residues. The germline gives CDR1 LGHDT, CDR2 YNNKEL (reference sequence). J lost 4 bases, V lost 1 base, and 3 bases had no gene match.

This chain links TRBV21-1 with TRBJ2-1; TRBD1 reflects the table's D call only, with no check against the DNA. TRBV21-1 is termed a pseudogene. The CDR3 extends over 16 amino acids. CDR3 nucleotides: TGTGCCAGCAGCAAAGAGGGACAGGGTCCTTTCCATGAGCAGTTCTTC. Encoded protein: CASSKEGQGPFHEQFF.

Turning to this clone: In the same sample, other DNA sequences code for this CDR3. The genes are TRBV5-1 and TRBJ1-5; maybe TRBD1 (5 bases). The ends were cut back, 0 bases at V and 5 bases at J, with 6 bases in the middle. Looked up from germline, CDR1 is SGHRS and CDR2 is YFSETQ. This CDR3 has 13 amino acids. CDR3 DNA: TGCGCCAGCAGCTTGGGGGGGGATCAGCCCCAGCATTTT. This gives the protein CASSLGGDQPQHF.

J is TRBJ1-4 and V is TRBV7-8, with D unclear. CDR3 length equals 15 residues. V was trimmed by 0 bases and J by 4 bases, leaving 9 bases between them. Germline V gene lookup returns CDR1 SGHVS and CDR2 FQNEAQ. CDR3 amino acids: CASSLAGRDNEKLFF. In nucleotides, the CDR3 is TGTGCCAGCAGCTTAGCCGGACGGGATAATGAAAAACTGTTTTTT.

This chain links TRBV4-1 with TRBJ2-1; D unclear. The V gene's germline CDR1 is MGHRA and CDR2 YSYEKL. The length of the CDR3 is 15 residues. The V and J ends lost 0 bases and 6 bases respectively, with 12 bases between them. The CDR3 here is CASSQEAKTANEQFF. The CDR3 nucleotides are TGCGCCAGCAGCCAAGAAGCTAAAACCGCCAATGAGCAGTTCTTC.

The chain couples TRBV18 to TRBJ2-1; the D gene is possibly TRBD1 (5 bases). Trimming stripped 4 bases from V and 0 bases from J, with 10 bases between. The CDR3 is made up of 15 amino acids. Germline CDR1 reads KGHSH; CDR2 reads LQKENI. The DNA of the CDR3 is TGTGCCAGCTCACTAGGGGCTAGCTCCTACAATGAGCAGTTCTTC. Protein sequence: CASSLGASSYNEQFF.

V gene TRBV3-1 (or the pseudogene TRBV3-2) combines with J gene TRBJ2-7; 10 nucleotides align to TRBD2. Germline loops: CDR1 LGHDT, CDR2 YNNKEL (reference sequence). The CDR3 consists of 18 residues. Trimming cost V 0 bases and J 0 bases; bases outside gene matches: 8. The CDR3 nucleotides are TGTGCCAGCAGCCAAGATGGCCTAGCGGGAGTTTTCTCCTACGAGCAGTACTTC. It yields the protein CASSQDGLAGVFSYEQYF.

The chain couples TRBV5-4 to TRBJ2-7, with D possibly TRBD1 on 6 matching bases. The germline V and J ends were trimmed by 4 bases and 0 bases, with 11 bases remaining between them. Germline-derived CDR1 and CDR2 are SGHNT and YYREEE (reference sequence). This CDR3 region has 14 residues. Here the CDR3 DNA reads TGTGCCAGCAGCCCTAGGACAGACTCCTACGAGCAGTACTTC. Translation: CASSPRTDSYEQYF.

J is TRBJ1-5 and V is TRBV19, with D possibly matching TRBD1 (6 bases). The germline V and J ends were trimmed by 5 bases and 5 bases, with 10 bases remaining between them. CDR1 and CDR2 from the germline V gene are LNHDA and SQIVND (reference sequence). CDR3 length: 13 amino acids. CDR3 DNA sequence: TGTGCCAGTAGTCAACAGGGCTATCAGCCCCAGCATTTT. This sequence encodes CASSQQGYQPQHF.

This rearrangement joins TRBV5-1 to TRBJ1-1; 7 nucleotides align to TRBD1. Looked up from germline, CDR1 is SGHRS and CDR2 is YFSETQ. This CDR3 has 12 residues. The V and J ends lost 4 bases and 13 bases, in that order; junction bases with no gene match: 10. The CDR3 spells CASSPTGEYVFF. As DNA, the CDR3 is TGCGCCAGCAGCCCAACAGGGGAATATGTTTTCTTT.

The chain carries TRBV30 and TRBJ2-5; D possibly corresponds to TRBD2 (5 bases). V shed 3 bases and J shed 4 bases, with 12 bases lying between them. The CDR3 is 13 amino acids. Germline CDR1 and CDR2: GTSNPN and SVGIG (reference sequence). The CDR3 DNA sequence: TGTGCCTGGAGCTCGGGAACCCGAGAGACCCAGTACTTC. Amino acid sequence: CAWSSGTRETQYF.

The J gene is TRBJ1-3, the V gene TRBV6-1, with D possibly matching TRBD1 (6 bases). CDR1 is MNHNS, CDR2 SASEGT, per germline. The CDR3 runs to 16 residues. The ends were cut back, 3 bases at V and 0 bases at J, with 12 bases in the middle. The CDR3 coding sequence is TGTGCCAGCAGTGACGACAGGAGAAACTCTGGAAACACCATATATTTT. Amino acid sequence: CASSDDRRNSGNTIYF.

The CDR3 coding sequence is TGTGCCAGCAGCCGACCTGGACAGGGCCCTGAAGCTTTCTTT. Its translation is CASSRPGQGPEAFF. The chain employs TRBV3-1 (or the pseudogene TRBV3-2) and TRBJ1-1, with TRBD1 identical over 8 bases. The CDR3 sequence is 14 residues long. Per the germline V gene, CDR1 is LGHDT and CDR2 is YNNKEL (reference sequence). The V gene end was trimmed by 4 bases and the J gene end by 6 bases; junction bases not matched to a gene: 7.

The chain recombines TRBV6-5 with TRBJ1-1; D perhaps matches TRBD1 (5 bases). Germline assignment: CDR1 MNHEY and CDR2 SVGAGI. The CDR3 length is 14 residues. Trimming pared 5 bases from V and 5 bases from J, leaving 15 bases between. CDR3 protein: CASSQRGGVTEAFF. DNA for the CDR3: TGTGCCAGCAGTCAACGAGGAGGGGTTACTGAAGCTTTCTTT.